The entry that follows covers one T cell receptor (beta chain) sequence. These data come from a study of cytomegalovirus exposure and HLA in healthy donors. 13 Jbeta primers and 60 Vbeta primers were used for the PCR. Clones were read by immunoSEQ multiplex PCR, and TCRdb kept only the in-frame ones, dropping some. The repertoire table contains roughly 30,000 clones. V dropped 4 bases and J dropped 3 bases, with 13 bases sitting between them. Germline V CDR1 and CDR2: SGHRS, YFSETQ. The CDR3 covers 15 residues. The sample was PBMCs. The receptor was derived from a female donor in good health and CMV-seronegative. The chain carries TRBV5-1 and TRBJ2-2; maybe TRBD2 (6 bases). CDR3 nucleotide sequence: TGCGCCAGCAGCCTCTTCGCGGGGCACACCGGGGAGCTGTTTTTT. It encodes CASSLFAGHTGELFF.